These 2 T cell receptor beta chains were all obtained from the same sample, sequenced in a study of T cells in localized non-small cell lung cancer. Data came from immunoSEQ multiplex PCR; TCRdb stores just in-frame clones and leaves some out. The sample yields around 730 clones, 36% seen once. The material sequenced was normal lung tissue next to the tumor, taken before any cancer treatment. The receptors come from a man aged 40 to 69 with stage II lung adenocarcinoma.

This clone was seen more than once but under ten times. For the CDR3, the DNA is TGTGCCAGCAGCACCCGACAGGGGGGCTATGGCTACACCTTC. This encodes CASSTRQGGYGYTF. The chain links TRBV11-3 to TRBJ1-2, with 9 bases lining up with TRBD1. The CDR3 sequence is 14 residues long. Germline lookup yields CDR1 SGHNT and CDR2 YENEEA. V lost 5 bases and J lost 4; bases outside the gene matches: 5.

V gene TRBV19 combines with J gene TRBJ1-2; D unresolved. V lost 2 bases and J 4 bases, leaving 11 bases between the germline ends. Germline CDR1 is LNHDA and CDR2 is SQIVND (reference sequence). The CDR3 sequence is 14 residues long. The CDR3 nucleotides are TGTGCCAGTAGTATAAAAGGAGTGCCCTATGGCTACACCTTC. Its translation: CASSIKGVPYGYTF.